Presented here are 23 T cell receptor beta chains from one specimen sequenced in a study of shared clonotypes between healthy human individuals. The assay was immunoSEQ multiplex PCR, and TCRdb's table has in-frame clones only and misses some. The data show roughly 1,000,000 clones, 70% to 80% seen once. Specimen: memory CD4+ T cells from PBMCs. Described subset: CD45RA-negative fraction. The receptors stem from a man aged 18 to 30 in good health. Some clones in this sample may be carry-over from other donors' samples.

This chain connects TRBV27 to TRBJ1-2; 9 nucleotides align to TRBD1. J was trimmed by 7 bases and V by 5 bases; bases with no gene match: 8. The CDR3 totals 14 residues. Germline values: CDR1 MNHEY, CDR2 SMNVEV (reference sequence). As DNA, the CDR3 is TGTGCCAGCAGTCTATTGGGACAGGGAGGTGGCTACACCTTC. The encoded protein is CASSLLGQGGGYTF.

The chain recombines TRBV29-1 with TRBJ1-2; D unresolved. Deletions cut 6 bases from V and 0 bases from J, with 11 bases between. The length of the CDR3 is 13 residues. From germline, CDR1 is SQVTM and CDR2 ANQGSEA. For the CDR3, the DNA is TGCAGCGTGGTTGAGACCTCTAACTATGGCTACACCTTC. Its translation is CSVVETSNYGYTF.

This clone was seen only once. This chain connects TRBV11-2 to TRBJ2-3, with D hard to call. The V end lost 1 base, the J end lost 1 base, and 6 bases lay between the germline ends. The CDR3 covers 14 residues. Per the germline V gene, CDR1 is SGHAT and CDR2 is FQNNGV. The CDR3 DNA reads as TGTGCCAGCAGCTTAGTCCAGGGCACAGATACGCAGTATTTT. Its protein product is CASSLVQGTDTQYF.

The chain recombines TRBV7-9 with TRBJ1-1; 7 positions match TRBD1. The junction had 16 bases not matched to a gene; V was cut back by 6 bases and J by 6 bases. The germline V gene has CDR1 SEHNR and CDR2 FQNEAQ (reference sequence). The CDR3 runs to 16 residues. For the CDR3, the DNA is TGTGCCAGCAGTCCCGGCGGAGGGGGCGTAGGATCTGAAGCTTTCTTT. Translating gives CASSPGGGGVGSEAFF.

The chain links TRBV6-1 to TRBJ2-2; D may correspond to TRBD1 or TRBD2 (6 bases each). The CDR3 length is 17 residues. Germline CDR1 reads MNHNS; CDR2 reads SASEGT. The ends were cut back, 2 bases at V and 4 bases at J, with 17 bases in the middle. This CDR3 reads CASSEWLGGWATGELFF. As DNA, the CDR3 is TGTGCCAGCAGTGAATGGTTGGGGGGCTGGGCCACCGGGGAGCTGTTTTTT.

This rearrangement joins TRBV7-2 to TRBJ2-5; 11 nucleotides agree with TRBD2. Germline loops: CDR1 SGHTA, CDR2 FQGNSA. The CDR3 length is 16 residues. Unmatched junction bases numbered 7, after V lost 2 bases and J lost 5 bases. The CDR3 coding sequence is TGTGCCAGCAGCTTAAGTCTTAGCGGGAGGGGGGAGACCCAGTACTTC. Translation gives CASSLSLSGRGETQYF.

This chain joins TRBV5-4 and TRBJ2-7, with 7 bases identical to TRBD1. This CDR3 region has 14 residues. V lost 0 bases to trimming and J lost 4 bases; unmatched junction nucleotides: 4. Germline CDR1 and CDR2: SGHNT and YYREEE (reference sequence). CDR3 nucleotides: TGTGCCAGCAGCTTGGGAGGGGGCCGGTACGAGCAGTACTTC. It yields the protein CASSLGGGRYEQYF.

V gene TRBV29-1 combines with J gene TRBJ2-3; 11 bases line up with TRBD1. The CDR3 consists of 17 residues. Germline trimming cut 6 bases from V and 3 bases from J; bases unmatched to any gene: 14. The germline CDR1 and CDR2 sequences are SQVTM and ANQGSEA. The CDR3 here is CSVRPLSGTGGTDTQYF. CDR3 DNA sequence: TGCAGCGTGAGGCCCCTATCCGGGACAGGGGGGACAGATACGCAGTATTTT.

The chain recombines TRBV4-1 with TRBJ2-1; TRBD2 aligns across 9 bases. V trimming: 4 bases; J trimming: 0 bases; junction bases outside the gene matches: 7. Germline values: CDR1 MGHRA, CDR2 YSYEKL. CDR3 length equals 17 residues. CDR3 region: CASSPLAGAVSYNEQFF. The CDR3 nucleotides are TGCGCCAGCAGCCCTTTAGCGGGAGCCGTCTCCTACAATGAGCAGTTCTTC.

The chain uses TRBV29-1 and TRBJ1-1; D is perhaps TRBD1 (6 bases). Looked up from germline, CDR1 is SQVTM and CDR2 is ANQGSEA. The CDR3 runs to 14 residues. The V gene lost 6 bases and the J gene lost 2 bases, with 16 bases spanning the gap. CDR3: CSVSTGTVNTEAFF. The CDR3 nucleotides are TGCAGCGTATCGACAGGCACAGTAAACACTGAAGCTTTCTTT. Using reference TRBV29-1 and TRBJ1-1 for the parts outside the CDR3, the full variable domain is SAVISQKPSRDICQRGTSLTIQCQVDSQVTMMFWYRQQPGQSLTLIATANQGSEATYESGFVIDKFPISRPNLTFSTLTVSNMSPEDSSIYLCSVSTGTVNTEAFFGQGTRLTVV.

V usage is TRBV19 and J usage is TRBJ2-5; tentative D call: TRBD1 (5 bases). Trimming stripped 8 bases from V and 1 base from J, with 8 bases between. CDR3 length equals 12 residues. Per germline, CDR1 LNHDA and CDR2 SQIVND (reference sequence). Here the CDR3 reads CASGHLQETQYF. DNA of the CDR3: TGTGCCAGTGGACACCTCCAAGAGACCCAGTACTTC.

The chain has TRBV5-1 and TRBJ2-1; 12 positions match TRBD2. The V and J ends lost 5 bases and 3 bases, in that order; junction bases with no gene match: 6. The CDR3 is 16 amino acids. Germline values: CDR1 SGHRS, CDR2 YFSETQ. The CDR3 here is CASSMTSGRVYNEQFF. For the CDR3, the DNA is TGCGCCAGCAGTATGACTAGCGGGAGAGTCTACAATGAGCAGTTCTTC. The full variable domain, rest sourced from reference TRBV5-1 and TRBJ2-1, is KAGVTQTPRYLIKTRGQQVTLSCSPISGHRSVSWYQQTPGQGLQFLFEYFSETQRNKGNFPGRFSGRQFSNSRSEMNVSTLELGDSALYLCASSMTSGRVYNEQFFGPGTRLTVL.

The chain combines TRBV2 with TRBJ2-1; D is undetermined. V dropped 4 bases and J dropped 9 bases, with 10 bases sitting between them. The CDR3 extends over 12 amino acids. In germline, CDR1 is SNHLY, CDR2 FYNNEI. The CDR3 coding sequence is TGTGCCAGCAGTGGCGCCTCGGGTGAGCAGTTCTTC. Its translation: CASSGASGEQFF.

The chain joins TRBV5-1 to TRBJ2-1; maybe TRBD2 (6 bases). Germline V gene sequence: CDR1 SGHRS, CDR2 YFSETQ. V dropped 4 bases and J dropped 1 base, with 18 bases sitting between them. This CDR3 spans 17 amino acids. As DNA, the CDR3 is TGCGCCAGCAGCCCAGAGACGGTCGGGGGATCCTACAATGAGCAGTTCTTC. Amino acid sequence: CASSPETVGGSYNEQFF.

The J gene is TRBJ2-2, the V gene TRBV5-1; D may correspond to TRBD1 or TRBD2 (5 bases each). Germline lookup yields CDR1 SGHRS and CDR2 YFSETQ. The CDR3 sequence is 15 residues long. V was shortened by 2 bases and J by 6 bases, with 14 bases between the two germline ends. This CDR3 is CASSFLAGSAGELFF. CDR3 sequence (DNA): TGCGCCAGCAGCTTTCTGGCAGGGAGCGCCGGGGAGCTGTTTTTT. Full variable domain (rest looked up from reference TRBV5-1 and TRBJ2-2): KAGVTQTPRYLIKTRGQQVTLSCSPISGHRSVSWYQQTPGQGLQFLFEYFSETQRNKGNFPGRFSGRQFSNSRSEMNVSTLELGDSALYLCASSFLAGSAGELFFGEGSRLTVL.

The chain combines TRBV7-3 with TRBJ1-2; TRBD1 matches at 7 bases. Germline assignment: CDR1 SGHTA and CDR2 FQGTGA. The V and J ends lost 5 bases and 3 bases, in that order; junction bases with no gene match: 15. This CDR3 is built from 17 residues. The CDR3 DNA follows: TGTGCCAGCAGCCTCCTGGCAGGGGGGGTAGCGGACTATGGCTACACCTTC. It translates to CASSLLAGGVADYGYTF.

The chain links TRBV2 to TRBJ1-2; a possible D gene is TRBD1 (5 bases). Per germline, CDR1 SNHLY and CDR2 FYNNEI. The CDR3 runs 14 residues. V was cut by 10 bases and J by 6 bases, with 21 bases left in between. The CDR3 loop is CATGEITGADGYTF. DNA for the CDR3: TGTGCCACCGGTGAGATAACAGGAGCCGATGGCTACACCTTC.

Remarks on this clone: The sample holds other DNA sequences that translate to the same CDR3. This chain links TRBV18 with TRBJ2-1; 8 bases align to TRBD2. V was pared by 6 bases and J by 1 base, with 5 bases of the junction left unmatched. The CDR3 runs 15 residues. Germline V gives CDR1 KGHSH, CDR2 LQKENI. The CDR3 sequence is CASSPTSVSYNEQFF. CDR3 sequence (DNA): TGTGCCAGCTCGCCGACTAGCGTGTCCTACAATGAGCAGTTCTTC.

The chain links TRBV2 to TRBJ2-7; D is unclear. From germline, CDR1 is SNHLY and CDR2 FYNNEI. Trimming took off 10 bases at V and 5 bases at J, with 24 bases between the two ends. The CDR3 is made up of 15 amino acids. The CDR3 DNA sequence: TGTGCCAACCTACAAGAGATAGGTCCACCAGACGAGCAGTACTTC. It translates to CANLQEIGPPDEQYF.

The rearrangement links TRBV7-9 to TRBJ2-2; D remains unclear. This CDR3 contains 13 residues. V was shortened by 2 bases and J by 7 bases, with 8 bases between the two germline ends. Looked up from germline, CDR1 is SEHNR and CDR2 is FQNEAQ (reference sequence). CDR3 nucleotides: TGTGCCAGCAGCTTATTCGTGGGCGGGGAGCTGTTTTTT. As protein: CASSLFVGGELFF.

CDR3: CASSDRAGSGANVLTF. CDR3 DNA sequence: TGCGCCAGCAGCGACAGGGCGGGCTCTGGGGCCAACGTCCTGACTTTC. This rearrangement joins TRBV5-1 to TRBJ2-6; 7 bases match TRBD1. The germline V gene has CDR1 SGHRS and CDR2 YFSETQ. The length of the CDR3 is 16 residues. Trimming took 4 bases from V and 0 from J; bases not matched to a gene: 4.

Here the CDR3 DNA reads TGTGCCAGCAGCACCCCCCGGCGTGATGGCTACACCTTC. The encoded protein is CASSTPRRDGYTF. The chain has TRBV11-2 and TRBJ1-2; D not resolved. In germline, CDR1 is SGHAT, CDR2 FQNNGV. Trimming cost V 5 bases and J 6 bases, with 13 bases left between them. There are 13 residues in the CDR3.

This clone was detected ten times or more. This sequence joins TRBV15 and TRBJ2-5, with D perhaps TRBD1 (5 bases). V was trimmed by 1 base and J by 0 bases, leaving 9 bases between them. The CDR3 is 15 residues long. Germline V gene data show CDR1 as LNHNV and CDR2 as YYDKDF (reference sequence). The CDR3 bases are TGTGCCACCAGCAGAGGCAGGGTATACCAAGAGACCCAGTACTTC. Protein sequence: CATSRGRVYQETQYF.